This T cell receptor (beta chain) was documented in a study of blood T cell repertoires in COVID-19. Whole-study context: Both acute and convalescent COVID-19 samples were obtained from the United States, Italy and Spain. T cells, B-cell-depleted T cells, or PBMCs supplied cDNA or gDNA.

In the study's own analysis: Reference gene primer amplification yielded estimated nucleated cell counts. The protocol was immunoSEQ multiplex PCR, while the TCRdb copy is restricted to in-frame clones and leaves out a portion. Clone size and V and J calls were adopted from that table, with D and trimming inferred from the DNA. This table holds some 400,000 clones, approximately 86% found once. Germline values: CDR1 SGDLS, CDR2 YYNGEE. V gave up 3 bases and J gave up 0 bases; unmatched junction bases: 1. The CDR3 contains 15 residues. V is TRBV9 and J is TRBJ2-2; 8 nucleotides align to TRBD2. This clonotype originated in a human donor in a cohort sampled during active COVID-19. Sequencing was done on a sample of peripheral blood. The CDR3 DNA reads as TGTGCCAGCAGCGGGGGACTAGCGAACACCGGGGAGCTGTTTTTT. This sequence encodes CASSGGLANTGELFF.